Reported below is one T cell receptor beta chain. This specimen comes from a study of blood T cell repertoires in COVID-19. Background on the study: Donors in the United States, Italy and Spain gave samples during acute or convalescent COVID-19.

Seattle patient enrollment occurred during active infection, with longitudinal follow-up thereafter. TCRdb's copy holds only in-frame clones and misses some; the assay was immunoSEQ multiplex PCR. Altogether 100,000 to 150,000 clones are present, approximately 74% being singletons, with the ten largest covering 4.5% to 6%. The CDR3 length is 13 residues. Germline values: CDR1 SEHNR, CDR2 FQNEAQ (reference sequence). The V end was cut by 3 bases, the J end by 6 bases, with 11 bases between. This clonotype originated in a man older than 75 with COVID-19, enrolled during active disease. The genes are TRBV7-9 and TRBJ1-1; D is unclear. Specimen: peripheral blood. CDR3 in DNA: TGTGCCAGCAGCTTGGCCTACGGGGCTGAAGCTTTCTTT. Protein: CASSLAYGAEAFF.